What follows describes a single T cell receptor (beta chain). What it recognizes is unknown. This entry comes from a study of beta chain features in type 1 diabetes. General study results and limits: Moderate yet significant TCRB CDR3 shortening was seen in Type 1 diabetes patients in all four CD4+ subsets. Unsettled here was the matter of whether HLA type influences TCRB rearrangement.

Markers CD45RO/CCR7/CD25/CD127/CD95/CD27 served to sort CD4+ naive, central memory, regulatory and stem cell-like memory cells. Sequencing targeted expressed TCRB transcripts, as all isolated RNA had been reverse transcribed. Sequencing of naive, central memory and regulatory T cell samples gave an average of roughly 3.4 million reads. The method was immunoSEQ multiplex PCR; TCRdb's version includes in-frame clones alone and lacks a portion of them. The top ten clones hold under 1.5% of a sample with some 150,000 clones, around 9.3% of them seen once. The TCR originated in a man aged 18 to 29 in good health. What was sequenced was naive CD4+ T cells from blood.

The CDR3 loop is CASMKTETYEQYF. DNA for the CDR3: TGTGCCAGCATGAAGACAGAAACCTACGAGCAGTACTTC. V and J are TRBV21-1 and TRBJ2-7; the table gives TRBD1 as D, unverified against the DNA. TRBV21-1 is deemed a pseudogene. The CDR3 runs to 13 residues.